These T cell receptor beta chains were read from a single sample in a study of CD8+ T cells in alopecia areata. The table came from immunoSEQ multiplex PCR; TCRdb's copy has only in-frame clones and leaves some out. The top ten clones hold roughly 0.5% of a sample with about 120,000 clones, about 50% of them seen once. The sequences come from CD4+ T cells sorted from blood, collected at week 4, from a patient treated with tofacitinib. The origin of the receptors is a human donor with alopecia areata. CDR3s include the opening cysteine and the closing phenylalanine or tryptophan. The order of the fields is J gene, V gene, clone size, D gene, CDR3 protein, CDR3 DNA. D genes are given only for firm matches. The listing skips clone size in some rows; elsewhere it reads once, few, many or a size class.

TRBJ1-6 TRBV30 NA NA CAWKDTLNSPLHF TGTGCCTGGAAGGACACCCTTAATTCACCCCTCCACTTT
TRBJ1-5 TRBV4-2 few NA CASSQDGGSNQPQHF TGTGCCAGCAGCCAAGATGGTGGAAGCAATCAGCCCCAGCATTTT
TRBJ2-7 TRBV6-6 many TRBD2 CASNPLVSGKIDEQYF TGTGCCAGCAACCCCTTGGTTAGCGGGAAGATCGACGAGCAGTACTTC
TRBJ1-2 TRBV6-5 NA TRBD1 CASSTGGGYGYTF TGTGCCAGCAGTACAGGGGGCGGGTATGGCTACACCTTC
TRBJ1-3 TRBV27 NA NA CASSFLAGNTIYF TGTGCCAGCAGTTTTCTGGCTGGAAACACCATATATTTT
TRBJ1-1 TRBV23-1 few NA CARKRSGSPEAFF TGCGCCCGCAAACGGTCCGGTAGCCCTGAAGCTTTCTTT
TRBJ2-3 TRBV7-8 few NA CASSLSMSGESTDTQYF TGTGCCAGCAGCTTAAGTATGTCAGGGGAGAGCACAGATACGCAGTATTTT
TRBJ1-4 TRBV29-1 NA NA CSVTMGGNEKLFF TGCAGCGTCACGATGGGGGGCAATGAAAAACTGTTTTTT
TRBJ2-1 TRBV25-1 NA NA CASSEGTPNVRQFF TGTGCCAGCAGTGAGGGGACACCGAATGTACGGCAGTTCTTC
TRBJ2-1 TRBV30 NA NA CAQTTNWGDFPFF TGTGCCCAGACGACTAACTGGGGGGATTTTCCGTTCTTC
TRBJ2-2 TRBV7-9 NA TRBD2 CASSLVGLAVNTGELFF TGTGCCAGCAGCTTAGTCGGGCTAGCGGTAAACACCGGGGAGCTGTTTTTT
TRBJ1-2 TRBV2 once NA CASRGRIGYTF TGTGCCAGCAGGGGGCGGATTGGCTACACCTTC
TRBJ1-5 TRBV7-6 NA NA CASSPGRNSNQPQHF TGTGCCAGCAGCCCAGGACGGAATAGCAATCAGCCCCAGCATTTT
TRBJ2-7 TRBV5-1 few NA CASSPPDVTYEQYF TGCGCCAGCAGCCCGCCGGACGTAACCTACGAGCAGTACTTC
TRBJ2-4 TRBV6-5 NA TRBD1 CASSRQGGKNIQYF TGTGCCAGCAGTCGACAGGGCGGCAAAAACATTCAGTACTTC
TRBJ1-1 TRBV25-1 NA NA CASSDYAGRGTEAFF TGTGCCAGCAGTGATTATGCAGGGAGGGGCACTGAAGCTTTCTTT
TRBJ1-2 TRBV30 few NA CAWSVNGGFGGYTF TGTGCCTGGAGTGTAAACGGCGGCTTTGGTGGCTACACCTTC
TRBJ2-3 TRBV15 once TRBD2 CATSETSGVPNLPDTQYF TGTGCCACCAGCGAGACTAGCGGGGTGCCAAACCTCCCAGATACGCAGTATTTT
TRBJ2-3 TRBV2 NA NA CASSERFTSPRDTQYF TGTGCCAGCAGTGAGAGGTTCACTAGCCCTAGGGATACGCAGTATTTT
TRBJ1-3 TRBV4-1 NA NA CASSRPGLHSGNTIYF TGCGCCAGCAGCCGTCCAGGTCTCCACTCTGGAAACACCATATATTTT
TRBJ2-3 TRBV5-1 NA TRBD2 CASSSPLAGDSDTQYF TGCGCCAGCAGCTCCCCCCTAGCGGGGGATTCAGATACGCAGTATTTT
TRBJ2-5 TRBV7-7 NA NA CASSLGGGQETQYF TGTGCTAGCAGCTTAGGGGGGGGCCAAGAGACCCAGTACTTC
TRBJ2-6 TRBV19 NA NA CATKEAGGANVLTF TGTGCCACTAAAGAGGCCGGCGGGGCCAACGTCCTGACTTTC
TRBJ2-1 TRBV9 NA NA CASSSGHYNEQFF TGTGCCAGCAGCAGCGGTCACTACAATGAGCAGTTCTTC
TRBJ2-5 TRBV6-6 once NA CASSYSRRQETQYF TGTGCCAGCAGTTACTCGAGGCGGCAAGAGACCCAGTACTTC
TRBJ2-7 TRBV2 NA TRBD2 CASSERAGAYEQYF TGTGCCAGCAGTGAAAGAGCGGGGGCCTACGAGCAGTACTTC
TRBJ2-6 TRBV7-2 many NA CASSFGSGANVLTF TGTGCCAGCAGCTTCGGGTCTGGGGCCAACGTCCTGACTTTC
TRBJ2-3 TRBV6-5 NA NA CASSYDWSSSTDTQYF TGTGCCAGCAGTTACGATTGGTCTTCTAGCACAGATACGCAGTATTTT
TRBJ2-6 TRBV27 NA NA CASSSPPSGANVLTF TGTGCCAGCAGTTCTCCCCCCTCTGGGGCCAACGTCCTGACTTTC
TRBJ1-2 TRBV6-5 NA NA CASSPHNQGLRTF TGTGCCAGCAGCCCACACAATCAGGGGTTGCGGACCTTC
TRBJ2-5 TRBV25-1 once NA CASSEFGGPAKTQYF TGTGCCAGCAGTGAATTCGGGGGGCCGGCGAAGACCCAGTACTTC
TRBJ2-3 TRBV4-1 few NA CASSYTGTSTDTQYF TGCGCCAGCAGCTACACCGGGACTAGCACAGATACGCAGTATTTT
TRBJ1-4 TRBV7-9 few TRBD1 CASSSQGDPNEKLFF TGTGCCAGCAGCTCACAGGGGGACCCTAATGAAAAACTGTTTTTT
TRBJ1-5 TRBV25-1 NA TRBD1 CASSEPGGNQPQHF TGTGCCAGCAGTGAACCAGGGGGAAATCAGCCCCAGCATTTT
TRBJ2-3 TRBV5-4 NA TRBD2 CASSSALAGGYTDTQYF TGTGCCAGCAGCTCGGCTCTAGCGGGAGGGTACACAGATACGCAGTATTTT
TRBJ1-2 TRBV6-5 few NA CASSYYGYTF TGTGCCAGCAGTTACTATGGCTACACCTTC
TRBJ2-7 TRBV6-1 NA NA CASGETVQYF TGTGCCAGCGGGGAGACAGTTCAGTACTTC
TRBJ2-7 TRBV30 few NA CAWSRVTGYEQYF TGTGCCTGGAGTAGGGTTACTGGGTACGAGCAGTACTTC
TRBJ2-7 TRBV5-1 few NA CASSRDTLYEQYF TGCGCCAGCAGCCGGGACACTTTATACGAGCAGTACTTC
TRBJ1-1 TRBV5-6 NA NA CASSTTAEAFF TGTGCCAGCAGCACGACAGCTGAAGCTTTCTTT
TRBJ2-7 TRBV30 NA NA CAWSVMSYEQYF TGTGCCTGGAGTGTAATGTCCTACGAGCAGTACTTC
TRBJ2-1 TRBV30 once NA CAWTTTYNEQFF TGTGCCTGGACGACTACCTACAATGAGCAGTTCTTC
TRBJ2-7 TRBV25-1 NA TRBD2 CASSDGIAGGRTYEQYF TGTGCCAGCAGTGACGGGATAGCGGGGGGCAGGACCTACGAGCAGTACTTC
TRBJ2-2 TRBV29-1 few NA CSVFNTGELFF TGCAGCGTCTTTAACACCGGGGAGCTGTTTTTT
TRBJ2-7 TRBV19 few TRBD2 CASQGPGGYEQYF TGTGCCTCCCAGGGACCGGGGGGCTACGAGCAGTACTTC
TRBJ1-4 TRBV27 few TRBD1 CASSSGQGPNEKLFF TGTGCCAGCAGTTCCGGACAGGGCCCTAATGAAAAACTGTTTTTT